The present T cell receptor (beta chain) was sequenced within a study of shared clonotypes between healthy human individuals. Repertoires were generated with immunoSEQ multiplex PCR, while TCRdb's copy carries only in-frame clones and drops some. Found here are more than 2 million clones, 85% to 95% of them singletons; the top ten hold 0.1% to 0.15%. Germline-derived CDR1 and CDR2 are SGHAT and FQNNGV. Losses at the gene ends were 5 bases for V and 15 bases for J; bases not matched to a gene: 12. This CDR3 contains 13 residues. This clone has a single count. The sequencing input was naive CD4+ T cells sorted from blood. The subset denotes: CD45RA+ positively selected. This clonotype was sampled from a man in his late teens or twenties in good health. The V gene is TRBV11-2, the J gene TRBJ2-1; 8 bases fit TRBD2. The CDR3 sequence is CASSQIQAGAAFF. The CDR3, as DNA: TGTGCCAGCAGCCAAATACAAGCGGGAGCAGCGTTCTTC. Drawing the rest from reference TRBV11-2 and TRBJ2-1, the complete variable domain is EAGVAQSPRYKIIEKRQSVAFWCNPISGHATLYWYQQILGQGPKLLIQFQNNGVVDDSQLPKDRFSAERLKGVDSTLKIQPAKLEDSAVYLCASSQIQAGAAFFGPGTRLTVL.